This is a list of T cell receptor beta chains from one sample in a study of T cell clonotyping in hematopoietic cell transplantation. Generated by immunoSEQ multiplex PCR, the TCRdb table keeps only in-frame clones and is missing some. The data contain 10,000 to 11,000 clones, around nine tenths of them seen just once; the ten biggest clones take up 14% to 15%. The specimen was peripheral blood mononuclear cells, collected before stem cell transplant. These receptor sequences come from a woman aged 45-65 years with chronic myeloid leukemia. Some clones in this sample may be carry-over from other donors' samples. CDR3s include the opening cysteine and the closing phenylalanine or tryptophan. The D gene is left open where the match is weak. The size field is filled for only some rows; it gives once, few, many or a size class.

d_gene	abundance	v_gene	j_gene	CDR3nt	CDR3aa
TRBD2	once	TRBV7-6	TRBJ2-7	TGTGCCAGCAGCTTAGAACCTACCGGGACTAGCGGGAGGGGTAGGGACGAGCAGTACTTC	CASSLEPTGTSGRGRDEQYF
.	once	TRBV28	TRBJ2-1	TGTGCCAGCAGCCCGAGAGTGGGTTCCCCTGACAATGAGCAGTTCTTC	CASSPRVGSPDNEQFF
.	.	TRBV5-1	TRBJ2-3	TGCGCCAGCAGCTTGGGTGGCAGGGACGCAGATACGCAGTATTTT	CASSLGGRDADTQYF
TRBD1	.	TRBV19	TRBJ1-5	TGTGCCAGTAATTCCCGGGACAGGGGCCAGCCCCAGCATTTT	CASNSRDRGQPQHF
TRBD1	.	TRBV19	TRBJ1-5	TGTGCCAGCCGGGACAGGGGCAATCAGCCCCAGCATTTT	CASRDRGNQPQHF
TRBD1	.	TRBV19	TRBJ1-4	TGTGCCAGTAGTTCCGGACAGGGACATAGGGAAAAACTGTTTTTT	CASSSGQGHREKLFF
TRBD1	few	TRBV29-1	TRBJ2-7	TGCAGCGTTCGGGCAGGGGGCAACGAGCAGTACTTC	CSVRAGGNEQYF
TRBD1	.	TRBV5-1	TRBJ1-1	TGCGCCAGCAGCTTCTACAGGGGAACCACTGAAGCTTTCTTT	CASSFYRGTTEAFF
.	.	TRBV30	TRBJ1-5	TGTGCCTGGAGTGTAGGGGCAAGTAGCAATCAGCCCCAGCATTTT	CAWSVGASSNQPQHF
.	.	TRBV2	TRBJ1-2	TGTGCCAGTCGTCCGGCACTCTATGGCTACACCTTC	CASRPALYGYTF
.	.	TRBV28	TRBJ1-1	TGTGCCAGCAGTTTAATGAACACTGAAGCTTTCTTT	CASSLMNTEAFF
.	.	TRBV27	TRBJ2-1	TGTGCCAGCAGTCCTTGGGCAGGGACCGGGAATGAGCAGTTCTTC	CASSPWAGTGNEQFF
.	medium-sized	TRBV19	TRBJ1-5	TGTGCCAGTAGGGGGGTGGAAGGGTATAGCAATCAGCCCCAGCATTTT	CASRGVEGYSNQPQHF
TRBD2	.	TRBV27	TRBJ2-3	TGTGCCAGCAGTTGGACTAGCGGGAGAGCAGATACGCAGTATTTT	CASSWTSGRADTQYF
.	.	TRBV20-1	TRBJ2-1	TGCAGTGCTAGAGGACCAGGAAGGCAGTTCTTC	CSARGPGRQFF
TRBD2	medium-sized	TRBV4-2	TRBJ2-4	TGTGCCAGCAGCCAAGCGGAGGCTAGCGGAAGTCTAGCCAAAAACATTCAGTACTTC	CASSQAEASGSLAKNIQYF
.	.	TRBV4-1	TRBJ2-7	TGCGCCAGCAGCCCCGGGGTCTGGTCCTACGAGCAGTACTTC	CASSPGVWSYEQYF
.	.	TRBV5-1	TRBJ2-3	TGCGCCAGCAGCGGACAGCGCGCTAGCACAGATACGCAGTATTTT	CASSGQRASTDTQYF
.	.	TRBV28	TRBJ2-1	TGTGCCAGCAGTCCGCATAGCGGTGAGCAGTTCTTC	CASSPHSGEQFF
.	once	TRBV20-1	TRBJ2-1	TGCAGTGCTAGAGATCGGGAGCAGTTCTTC	CSARDREQFF
.	medium-sized	TRBV30	TRBJ1-1	TGTGCCTGGACGAACGGGATGAACACTGAAGCTTTCTTT	CAWTNGMNTEAFF
.	.	TRBV30	TRBJ1-1	TGTGCCTGTCAAAGCTACGAAACCGGCACTGAAGCTTTCTTT	CACQSYETGTEAFF
.	.	TRBV19	TRBJ2-7	TGTGCCAGTAGTCAGGCGCCAGGGAACTCCTACGAGCAGTACTTC	CASSQAPGNSYEQYF
.	once	TRBV19	TRBJ2-7	TGTGCCAGTAGTATAGGACAGGCCCGAGAGGAGCAGTACTTC	CASSIGQAREEQYF
TRBD2	.	TRBV7-9	TRBJ2-1	TGTGCCAGCAGCCTGCGGGAGGGCAATGAGCAGTTCTTC	CASSLREGNEQFF
.	.	TRBV6-6	TRBJ2-7	TGTGCCAGCAGTGCCTTGTCCACGAGCGAGCAGTACTTC	CASSALSTSEQYF
.	.	TRBV5-6	TRBJ1-2	TGTGCCAGCAGCTTGTGGAGGGGAAGGCACAGAGACTATGGCTACACCTTC	CASSLWRGRHRDYGYTF
TRBD1	.	TRBV19	TRBJ1-2	TGTGCCAGTAGTTCGCCTACAGGGGGCGATGGCTACACCTTC	CASSSPTGGDGYTF
TRBD2	few	TRBV9	TRBJ2-1	TGTGCCAGCAGCGTACAGGGAGGGCTCAATGAGCAGTTCTTC	CASSVQGGLNEQFF
.	.	TRBV7-8	TRBJ1-4	TGTGCCAGCAGCTTAGAACCAGGGTCGGGAGAAAAACTGTTTTTT	CASSLEPGSGEKLFF
TRBD2	.	TRBV6-5	TRBJ2-1	TGTGCCAGCAGTCTCCAGGGACTAGCGGACGAGCAGTTCTTC	CASSLQGLADEQFF
.	.	TRBV19	TRBJ1-3	TGTGCCACCCAGCAAGGGACAAACTCTGGAAACACCATATATTTT	CATQQGTNSGNTIYF
.	.	TRBV6-5	TRBJ1-5	TGTGCCAGCAAAAGGACAGTCGAAGGCAATCAGCCCCAGCATTTT	CASKRTVEGNQPQHF
.	.	TRBV30	TRBJ2-7	TGTGCCTGGACAAGAAGGGATAGCTACGAGCAGTACTTC	CAWTRRDSYEQYF
TRBD1	.	TRBV9	TRBJ2-7	TGTGCCAGCAGCGTAGATCCAGGGGGCTTCGAGCAGTACTTC	CASSVDPGGFEQYF
TRBD1	once	TRBV5-1	TRBJ2-5	TGCGCCAGCAGCCCAGGACAGGGGCACCAAGAGACCCAGTACTTC	CASSPGQGHQETQYF
TRBD1	.	TRBV19	TRBJ1-5	TGTGCCAGTAGTATGGAGGGGGCTCTTCAGCCCCAGCATTTT	CASSMEGALQPQHF
TRBD1	large	TRBV6-1	TRBJ2-7	TGTGCCAGCGGGGACGGACAGGGGGCATCCGAGCAGTACTTC	CASGDGQGASEQYF
.	.	TRBV6-1	TRBJ2-5	TGTGCCAGCAGCGGACCGAGGTGGGAGGAGACCCAGTACTTC	CASSGPRWEETQYF
.	once	TRBV5-4	TRBJ1-2	TGTGCCAGCAGCTTGGATGGGGATGGCTACACCTTC	CASSLDGDGYTF
.	.	TRBV10-3	TRBJ2-6	TGTGCCATCAGTGCAGGTGTGGGGGGATCTGGGGCCAACGTCCTGACTTTC	CAISAGVGGSGANVLTF
.	.	TRBV28	TRBJ2-7	TGTGCCAGCAGGGGGAGCGGTCGGCTCTACGAGCAGTACTTC	CASRGSGRLYEQYF
TRBD2	.	TRBV11-2	TRBJ2-7	TGTGCCAGCAGCCGCGTGCGGACTAGCGCCTACGAGCAGTACTTC	CASSRVRTSAYEQYF
TRBD2	.	TRBV6-1	TRBJ2-3	TGTGCCAGCAGTGAAGGCCAAGCGGGATCATACGATACGCAGTATTTT	CASSEGQAGSYDTQYF
TRBD2	.	TRBV7-8	TRBJ2-7	TGTGCCAGCAGCCAAACGAGGGGACTAGCGGGGGGCGAGCAGTACTTC	CASSQTRGLAGGEQYF
.	.	TRBV6-5	TRBJ1-1	TGTGCCAGCAGTTATGCAGGGCTCACTGAAGCTTTCTTT	CASSYAGLTEAFF